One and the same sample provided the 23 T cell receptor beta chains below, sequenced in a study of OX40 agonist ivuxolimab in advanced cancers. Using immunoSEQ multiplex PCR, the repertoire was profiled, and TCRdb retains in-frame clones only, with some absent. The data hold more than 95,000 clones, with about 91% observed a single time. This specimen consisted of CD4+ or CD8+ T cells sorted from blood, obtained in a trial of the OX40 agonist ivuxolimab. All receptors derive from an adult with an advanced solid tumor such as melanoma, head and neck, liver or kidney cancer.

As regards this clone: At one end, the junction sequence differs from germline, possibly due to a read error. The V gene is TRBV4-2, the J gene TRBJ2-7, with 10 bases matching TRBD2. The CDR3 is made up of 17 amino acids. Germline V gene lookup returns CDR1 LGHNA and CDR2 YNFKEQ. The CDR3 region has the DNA TGTGCCAGCAGCCAAGATATTTTAGCGGGAGGCCTCTCGTCGTTCGACTTC. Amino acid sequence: CASSQDILAGGLSSFDF.

The CDR3 loop is CASSIDWGASDTQYF. CDR3 sequence (DNA): TGTGCCAGTAGTATAGATTGGGGGGCGTCAGATACGCAGTATTTT. The rearrangement uses TRBV19 and TRBJ2-3; possibly TRBD1 or TRBD2 for D (6 bases each). Germline V lookup: CDR1 LNHDA, CDR2 SQIVND (reference sequence). Trimming stripped 0 bases from V and 4 bases from J, with 11 bases between. The CDR3 has 15 amino acids. Together with reference TRBV19 and TRBJ2-3, the CDR3 gives the full variable domain: DGGITQSPKYLFRKEGQNVTLSCEQNLNHDAMYWYRQDPGQGLRLIYYSQIVNDFQKGDIAEGYSVSREKKESFPLTVTSAQKNPTAFYLCASSIDWGASDTQYFGPGTRLTVL.

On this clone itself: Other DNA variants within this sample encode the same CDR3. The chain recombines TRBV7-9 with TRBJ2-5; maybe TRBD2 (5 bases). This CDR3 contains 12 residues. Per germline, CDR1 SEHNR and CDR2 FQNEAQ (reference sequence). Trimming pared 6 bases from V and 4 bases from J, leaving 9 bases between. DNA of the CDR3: TGTGCCAGCAGATACGGAGGAGAGACCCAGTACTTC. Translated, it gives CASRYGGETQYF.

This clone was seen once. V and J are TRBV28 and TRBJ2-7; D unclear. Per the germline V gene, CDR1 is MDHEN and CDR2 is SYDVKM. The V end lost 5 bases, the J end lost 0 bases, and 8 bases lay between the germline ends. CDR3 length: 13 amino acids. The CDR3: CASSPVPSYEQYF. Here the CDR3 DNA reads TGTGCCAGCAGTCCCGTTCCCTCCTACGAGCAGTACTTC.

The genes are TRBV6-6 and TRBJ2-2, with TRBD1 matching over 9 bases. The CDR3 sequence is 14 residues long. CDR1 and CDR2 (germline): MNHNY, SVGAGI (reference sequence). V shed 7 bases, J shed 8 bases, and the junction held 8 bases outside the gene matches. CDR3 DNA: TGTGCCAGCAAGGACAGGGGAGCTTCTGGGGAGCTGTTTTTT. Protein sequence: CASKDRGASGELFF.

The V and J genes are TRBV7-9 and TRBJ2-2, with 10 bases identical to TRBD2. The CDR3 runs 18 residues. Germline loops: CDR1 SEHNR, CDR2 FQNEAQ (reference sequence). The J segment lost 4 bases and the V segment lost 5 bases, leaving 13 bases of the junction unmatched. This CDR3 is CASSRKGGTSDGTGELFF. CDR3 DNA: TGTGCCAGCAGCCGAAAGGGTGGGACTAGCGACGGCACCGGGGAGCTGTTTTTT.

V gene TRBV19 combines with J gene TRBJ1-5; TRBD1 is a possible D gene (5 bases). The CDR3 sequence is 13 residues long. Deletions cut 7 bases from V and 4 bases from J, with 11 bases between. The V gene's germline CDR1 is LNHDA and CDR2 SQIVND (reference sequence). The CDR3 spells CASNDSPNQPQHF. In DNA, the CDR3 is TGTGCCAGTAACGACAGCCCTAATCAGCCCCAGCATTTT. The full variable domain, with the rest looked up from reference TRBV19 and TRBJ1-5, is DGGITQSPKYLFRKEGQNVTLSCEQNLNHDAMYWYRQDPGQGLRLIYYSQIVNDFQKGDIAEGYSVSREKKESFPLTVTSAQKNPTAFYLCASNDSPNQPQHFGDGTRLSIL.

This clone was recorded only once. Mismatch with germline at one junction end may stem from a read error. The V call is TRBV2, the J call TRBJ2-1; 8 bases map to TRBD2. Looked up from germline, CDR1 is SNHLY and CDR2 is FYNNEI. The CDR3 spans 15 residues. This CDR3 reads CASSQAGEGYNEQFF. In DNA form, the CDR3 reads TGTGCCAGCAGTCAAGCGGGAGAAGGGTACAATGAGCAGTTCTTC. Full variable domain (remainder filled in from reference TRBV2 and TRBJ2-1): EPEVTQTPSHQVTQMGQEVILRCVPISNHLYFYWYRQILGQKVEFLVSFYNNEISEKSEIFDDQFSVERPDGSNFTLKIRSTKLEDSAMYFCASSQAGEGYNEQFFGPGTRLTVL.

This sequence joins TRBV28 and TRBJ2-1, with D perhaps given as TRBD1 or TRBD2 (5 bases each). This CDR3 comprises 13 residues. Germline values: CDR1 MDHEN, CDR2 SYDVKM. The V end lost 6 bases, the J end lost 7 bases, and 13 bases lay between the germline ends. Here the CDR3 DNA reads TGTGCCAGCAGGGGTGATGGGACGAATGAGCAGTTCTTC. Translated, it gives CASRGDGTNEQFF.

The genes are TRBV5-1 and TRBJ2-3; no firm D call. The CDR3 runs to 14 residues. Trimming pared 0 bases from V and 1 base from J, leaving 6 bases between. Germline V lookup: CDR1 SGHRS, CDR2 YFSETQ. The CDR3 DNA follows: TGCGCCAGCAGCTTGGGGAGCGGCACAGATACGCAGTATTTT. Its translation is CASSLGSGTDTQYF.

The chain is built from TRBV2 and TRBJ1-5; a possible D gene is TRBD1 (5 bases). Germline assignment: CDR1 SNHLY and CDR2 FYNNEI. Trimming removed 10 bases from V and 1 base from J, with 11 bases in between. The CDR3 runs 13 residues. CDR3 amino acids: CATKGQSNQPQHF. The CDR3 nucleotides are TGTGCCACCAAGGGGCAGAGCAATCAGCCCCAGCATTTT.

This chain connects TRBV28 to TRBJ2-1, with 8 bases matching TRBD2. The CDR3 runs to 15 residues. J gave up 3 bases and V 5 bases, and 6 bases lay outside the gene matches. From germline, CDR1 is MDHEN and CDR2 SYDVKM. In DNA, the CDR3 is TGTGCCAGCAGTCCCCGGACTAGCAGCTACAATGAGCAGTTCTTC. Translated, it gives CASSPRTSSYNEQFF. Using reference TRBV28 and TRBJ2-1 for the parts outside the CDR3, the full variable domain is DVKVTQSSRYLVKRTGEKVFLECVQDMDHENMFWYRQDPGLGLRLIYFSYDVKMKEKGDIPEGYSVSREKKERFSLILESASTNQTSMYLCASSPRTSSYNEQFFGPGTRLTVL.

DNA of the CDR3: TGTGCCAGCAGCCAGGGGTTCTATGGCTACACCTTC. Its translation: CASSQGFYGYTF. The chain joins TRBV7-9 to TRBJ1-2; a possible D gene is TRBD1 (6 bases). CDR3 length: 12 amino acids. The ends were cut back, 5 bases at V and 4 bases at J, with 8 bases in the middle. CDR1 is SEHNR and CDR2 is FQNEAQ in the germline V gene (reference sequence).

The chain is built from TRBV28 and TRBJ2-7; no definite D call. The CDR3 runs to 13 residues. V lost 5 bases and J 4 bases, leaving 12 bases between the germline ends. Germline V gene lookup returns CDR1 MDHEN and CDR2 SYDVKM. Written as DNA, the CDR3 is TGTGCCAGCAGTCCCTCCCCCACTTACGAGCAGTACTTC. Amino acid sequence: CASSPSPTYEQYF.

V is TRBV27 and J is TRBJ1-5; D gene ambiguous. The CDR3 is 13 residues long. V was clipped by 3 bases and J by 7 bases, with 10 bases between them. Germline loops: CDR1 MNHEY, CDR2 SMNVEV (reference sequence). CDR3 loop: CASSFNVWQPQHF. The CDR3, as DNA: TGTGCCAGCAGTTTTAATGTTTGGCAGCCCCAGCATTTT.

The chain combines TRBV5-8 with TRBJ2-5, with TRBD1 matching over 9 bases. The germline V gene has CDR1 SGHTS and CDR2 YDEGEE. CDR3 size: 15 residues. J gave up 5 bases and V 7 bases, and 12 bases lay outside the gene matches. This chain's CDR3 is CASCPYRGLVETQYF. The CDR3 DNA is TGTGCCAGCTGTCCGTACAGGGGGCTTGTGGAGACCCAGTACTTC.

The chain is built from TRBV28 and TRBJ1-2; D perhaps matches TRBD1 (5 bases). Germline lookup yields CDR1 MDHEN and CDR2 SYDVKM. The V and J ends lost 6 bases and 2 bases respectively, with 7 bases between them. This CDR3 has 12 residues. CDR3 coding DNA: TGTGCCAGCAGCCGGGACAACTATGGCTACACCTTC. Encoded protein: CASSRDNYGYTF.

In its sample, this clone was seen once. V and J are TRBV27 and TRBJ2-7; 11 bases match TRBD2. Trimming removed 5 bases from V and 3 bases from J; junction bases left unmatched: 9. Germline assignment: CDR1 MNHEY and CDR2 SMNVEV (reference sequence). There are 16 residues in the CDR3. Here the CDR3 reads CASSAAPGLAVYEQYF. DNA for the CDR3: TGTGCCAGCAGTGCCGCACCGGGACTAGCGGTCTACGAGCAGTACTTC.

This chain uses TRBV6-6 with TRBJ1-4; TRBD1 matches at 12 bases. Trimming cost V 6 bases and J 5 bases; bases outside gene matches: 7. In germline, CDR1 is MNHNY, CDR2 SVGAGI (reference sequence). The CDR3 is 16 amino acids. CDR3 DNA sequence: TGTGCCAGCAGACGTACGGGGACAGGGGGCAATGAAAAACTGTTTTTT. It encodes CASRRTGTGGNEKLFF.

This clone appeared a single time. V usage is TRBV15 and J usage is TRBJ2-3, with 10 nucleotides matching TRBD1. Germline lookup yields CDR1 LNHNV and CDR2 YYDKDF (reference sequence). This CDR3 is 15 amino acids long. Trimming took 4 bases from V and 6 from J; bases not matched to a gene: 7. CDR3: CATSTDDRGPDTQYF. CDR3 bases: TGTGCCACCAGCACCGACGACAGGGGGCCCGATACGCAGTATTTT.

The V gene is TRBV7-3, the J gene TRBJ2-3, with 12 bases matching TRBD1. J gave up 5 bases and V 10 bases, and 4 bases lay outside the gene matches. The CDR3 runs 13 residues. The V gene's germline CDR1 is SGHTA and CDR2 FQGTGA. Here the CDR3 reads CATGTGGVDTQYF. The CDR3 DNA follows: TGTGCCACCGGGACAGGGGGCGTAGATACGCAGTATTTT.

The CDR3 coding sequence is TGCGCCAGCAGTGAGTCGATAGGGGAGCAGTACTTC. Residues: CASSESIGEQYF. The chain recombines TRBV10-2 with TRBJ2-7; D is uncertain. The CDR3 is made up of 12 amino acids. V was shortened by 0 bases and J by 7 bases, with 7 bases between the two germline ends. CDR1 and CDR2 (germline): WSHSY, SAAADI.

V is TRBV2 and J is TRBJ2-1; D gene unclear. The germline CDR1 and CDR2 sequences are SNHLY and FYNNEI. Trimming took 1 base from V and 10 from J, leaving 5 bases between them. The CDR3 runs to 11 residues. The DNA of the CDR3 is TGTGCCAGCAGTGAAGGGGTAGAGCAGTTCTTC. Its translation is CASSEGVEQFF. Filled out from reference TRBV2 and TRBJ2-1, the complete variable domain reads EPEVTQTPSHQVTQMGQEVILRCVPISNHLYFYWYRQILGQKVEFLVSFYNNEISEKSEIFDDQFSVERPDGSNFTLKIRSTKLEDSAMYFCASSEGVEQFFGPGTRLTVL.